This TCR beta chain was sequenced for a study of cytomegalovirus exposure and HLA in healthy donors. The CDR3 is 15 amino acids. Trimming shortened V by 4 bases and J by 10 bases, and 20 bases separated the two germline ends. CDR1 MNHEY and CDR2 SMNVEV come from the germline V gene (reference sequence). It was with 60 Vbeta and 13 Jbeta primers that the PCR ran. Profiling relied on immunoSEQ multiplex PCR, and the TCRdb table lists in-frame clones only, not all of them. The sample has roughly 120,000 clones, about 61% seen once. This receptor was identified in a man aged 18 to 29 in good health and CMV-seropositive. The sequenced sample was PBMCs. The V call is TRBV27, the J call TRBJ2-1; a weak D match, TRBD2 (7 bases). The CDR3 sequence: CASSSRTRGFEEQFF. The CDR3 DNA is TGTGCCAGCAGTTCCAGGACTAGGGGGTTCGAGGAGCAGTTCTTC.